The clone carrying this TCR beta chain was found a few times. What it binds is not known. This entry comes from a study of CD4 T cells in relation to SARS-CoV-2 and coronaviruses. Study overall: After around 10 days of antigen culture, PBMC TCR beta CDR3s were sequenced. Study observations and caveats: SARS-CoV-2-driven expansion was significantly weaker in crossreactive than monoreactive clones. Around two thirds of donors had memory CD4+ clonotypes crossrecognizing SARS-CoV-2 and common cold coronavirus spike.

Clones were read by immunoSEQ multiplex PCR, and TCRdb kept only the in-frame ones, dropping some. The sample carries 20,000 to 25,000 clones, just over 65% recorded once. There are 15 residues in the CDR3. The V end lost 1 base, the J end lost 3 bases, and 12 bases lay between the germline ends. Germline V gene sequence: CDR1 SGHTA, CDR2 FQGNSA. The unexposed donors gave CD4+ T cells in 2011-2018, prior to COVID-19. The cells were cultured for around ten days before CD4+ T cells were isolated. Sequenced input: CD4+ T cells from PBMCs, cultured in vitro. The V gene is TRBV7-2, the J gene TRBJ1-2; perhaps TRBD1 as D (5 bases). This receptor was identified in a human donor in good health. The CDR3, as DNA: TGTGCCAGCAGCTTAGTTTGGGGGGTCGACTATGGCTACACCTTC. Encoded protein: CASSLVWGVDYGYTF.